These 30 T cell receptor beta chains were all obtained from the same sample, sequenced in a study of blood T cells in healthy people across ages (dated by TCRdb to between 2014 and 2017). Libraries were built with 5' RACE. Sequencing was performed on an Illumina HiSeq 2500. A second about 7 to 11 cycle PCR used a sample-barcoded 5' primer and a J-beta primer mix. TCRdb itself trimmed the public reads at Q25 with fastp, ran MiXCR and retained productive beta chains. Each CDR3 protein appears once, grouped with its most common genes and DNA. For this sample the table gives roughly 1,000,000 distinct CDR3 sequences, of which roughly a quarter were detected only once. The leading ten clones occupy 0.65% to 0.75% of the sample. The same sample was also used in a study of T cells of mothers and their children.

Sequenced material: blood. All receptors come from a girl aged 2 to 9 in good health.

This clonotype was observed a few times. CDR3: CASSQEFSWTGGREQYF. The CDR3 bases are TGCGCCAGCAGCCAAGAGTTTTCCTGGACAGGGGGCCGGGAGCAGTACTTC. This chain links TRBV4-1 with TRBJ2-5, with 11 bases lining up with TRBD1. This CDR3 contains 17 residues. V shed 0 bases and J 11 bases; nucleotides not matched to a gene: 14. Per germline, CDR1 MGHRA and CDR2 YSYEKL.

This sequence joins TRBV15 and TRBJ1-4; perhaps TRBD1 as D (5 bases). The CDR3 sequence is 15 residues long. Germline assignment: CDR1 LNHNV and CDR2 YYDKDF (reference sequence). Trimming removed 0 bases from V and 7 bases from J, with 12 bases in between. The CDR3: CATSRDGGVSEKLFF. CDR3 bases: TGTGCCACCAGCAGAGATGGAGGGGTTAGTGAAAAACTGTTTTTT.

This clonotype has more than one count but fewer than ten. The chain carries TRBV6-1 and TRBJ1-4; D uncertain. Trimming cost V 0 bases and J 3 bases, with 11 bases left between them. Germline CDR1 and CDR2: MNHNS and SASEGT. This CDR3 is 16 amino acids long. CDR3 amino acids: CASSEAVGRSNEKLFF. The CDR3 region has the DNA TGTGCCAGCAGTGAAGCGGTCGGGCGGTCTAATGAAAAACTGTTTTTT.

CDR3 residues: CASSLVPLGGPYEQYF. The DNA of the CDR3 is TGTGCCAGCAGTTTAGTACCACTTGGGGGCCCCTACGAGCAGTACTTC. V usage is TRBV27 and J usage is TRBJ2-5, with D possibly matching TRBD1 (6 bases). The end of the DNA is better explained by TRBJ2-7, so the J call may be wrong. This CDR3 is 16 amino acids long. Germline V lookup: CDR1 MNHEY, CDR2 SMNVEV (reference sequence).

The chain employs TRBV7-9 and TRBJ2-1; D is unresolved. V was shortened by 4 bases and J by 2 bases, with 9 bases between the two germline ends. CDR1 is SEHNR and CDR2 is FQNEAQ in the germline V gene (reference sequence). The CDR3 is 14 amino acids. The CDR3 region has the DNA TGTGCCAGCAGCTCTGGGGAAGCCTACAATGAGCAGTTCTTC. Translating gives CASSSGEAYNEQFF.

This clonotype was recorded a few times. The gene calls are TRBV4-1 and TRBJ2-5; D is uncertain. The better agreement between TRBJ2-7 and the DNA end casts doubt on the J call. CDR3 size: 14 residues. Germline-derived CDR1 and CDR2 are MGHRA and YSYEKL. Here the CDR3 reads CASSQEAVSYEQYF. The CDR3 nucleotides are TGCGCCAGCAGCCAAGAAGCAGTCTCCTACGAGCAGTACTTC.

This clonotype showed up just a few times. The chain carries TRBV20-1 and TRBJ2-3; D gene unclear. Looked up from germline, CDR1 is DFQATT and CDR2 is SNEGSKA (reference sequence). V gave up 5 bases and J gave up 5 bases, with 5 bases separating them. This CDR3 region has 10 residues. In DNA form, the CDR3 reads TGCAGTGCTCGAGGAGATACGCAGTATTTT. Translating gives CSARGDTQYF.

This clonotype was counted at least ten times. CDR3: CASNLFNTGELFF. The CDR3 DNA is TGTGCCAGCAACCTTTTCAACACCGGGGAGCTGTTTTTT. V and J are TRBV6-6 and TRBJ2-2; D not resolved. V lost 7 bases to trimming and J lost 2 bases, with 8 bases between them. The germline V gene encodes CDR1 MNHNY and CDR2 SVGAGI (reference sequence). The CDR3 is made up of 13 amino acids.

V is TRBV7-2 and J is TRBJ2-5; the match to TRBD1 covers 8 bases. This CDR3 has 16 residues. Germline assignment: CDR1 SGHTA and CDR2 FQGNSA. Unmatched junction bases numbered 13, after V lost 5 bases and J lost 5 bases. The CDR3 DNA reads as TGTGCCAGCAGCCTAAAGACAGGGGCATATTCGGAGACCCAGTACTTC. The encoded protein is CASSLKTGAYSETQYF.

This clonotype has only a few counts. V is TRBV4-2 and J is TRBJ1-2; D gene uncertain. V was trimmed by 1 base and J by 0 bases, leaving 6 bases between them. This CDR3 comprises 14 residues. Germline values: CDR1 LGHNA, CDR2 YNFKEQ. For the CDR3, the DNA is TGTGCCAGCAGCCAAGGCGAATCTAACTATGGCTACACCTTC. Its protein is CASSQGESNYGYTF.

This clonotype was detected a few times. The rearrangement links TRBV20-1 to TRBJ2-5; D is uncertain. The germline CDR1 and CDR2 sequences are DFQATT and SNEGSKA (reference sequence). This CDR3 contains 13 residues. Between the trimmed V and J ends, which lost 2 bases and 3 bases, there was a span of 10 bases. The CDR3 DNA follows: TGCAGTGCTAGATATGGAAATGAAGAGACCCAGTACTTC. Amino acids: CSARYGNEETQYF.

This clonotype was counted between two and nine times. This chain uses TRBV15 with TRBJ1-2; D is ambiguous. The CDR3 length is 12 residues. V was trimmed by 4 bases and J by 4 bases, leaving 7 bases between them. The germline V gene has CDR1 LNHNV and CDR2 YYDKDF (reference sequence). DNA for the CDR3: TGTGCCACCAGCAAAGGAACCTATGGCTACACCTTC. This codes for CATSKGTYGYTF.

The sample holds a few counts of this clonotype. One end of the junction is discordant with germline, which a read error may explain. CDR3 DNA: TGTGTCAGCAGTTACGGGGGAGCGAACGAGCAGTACTTC. This translates into CVSSYGGANEQYF. The V call is TRBV6-5, the J call TRBJ2-7; D may be TRBD2 (6 bases). The germline V gene has CDR1 MNHEY and CDR2 SVGAGI. This CDR3 comprises 13 residues.

This clonotype was detected a few times. This sequence joins TRBV29-1 and TRBJ2-7, with D tentatively TRBD1 (6 bases). Germline V gene sequence: CDR1 SQVTM, CDR2 ANQGSEA. Trimming cost V 4 bases and J 0 bases, with 19 bases left between them. The CDR3 totals 16 residues. CDR3 amino acids: CSVGTQGVDPSYEQYF. The CDR3 DNA reads as TGCAGCGTTGGCACACAGGGTGTAGATCCCTCCTACGAGCAGTACTTC.

This clonotype was seen only a few times. The chain combines TRBV29-1 with TRBJ2-5; D remains unclear. V lost 4 bases, J lost 5 bases, and 14 bases lay in between. In germline, CDR1 is SQVTM, CDR2 ANQGSEA. The CDR3 length is 13 residues. The CDR3 bases are TGCAGCGTTGCCGGCCCCCTCGACGAGACCCAGTACTTC. Amino acid sequence: CSVAGPLDETQYF.

This clonotype occurred a few times. The chain couples TRBV25-1 to TRBJ1-2, with D uncertain. The germline CDR1 and CDR2 sequences are MGHDK and SYGVNS. Deletions cut 1 base from V and 3 bases from J, with 12 bases between. CDR3 length equals 15 residues. CDR3 nucleotide sequence: TGTGCCAGCAGTGAATCAGAAGGGTATGACTATGGCTACACCTTC. Its protein is CASSESEGYDYGYTF.

This clonotype was observed a few times. V and J are TRBV7-9 and TRBJ2-7, with D unclear. This CDR3 is built from 14 residues. The germline gives CDR1 SEHNR, CDR2 FQNEAQ (reference sequence). Deletions cut 3 bases from V and 2 bases from J, with 11 bases between. CDR3 residues: CASSFELPPYEQYF. CDR3 nucleotide sequence: TGTGCCAGCAGCTTTGAACTGCCTCCCTACGAGCAGTACTTC.

This clonotype was found a few times. The chain employs TRBV7-9 and TRBJ2-5, with D possibly being TRBD1 (6 bases). TRBJ2-7 matches the DNA end more closely, so the J call is doubtful. Germline V CDR1 and CDR2: SEHNR, FQNEAQ (reference sequence). The CDR3 totals 13 residues. CDR3 in DNA: TGTGCCAGCAGCGGGGGCGAGTCCGGCGAGCAGTACTTC. It specifies CASSGGESGEQYF.

The chain carries TRBV28 and TRBJ2-5; 7 bases are a match to TRBD2. The DNA matches TRBJ2-1 better at its end, which makes the J call doubtful. Germline CDR1 is MDHEN and CDR2 is SYDVKM. The CDR3 consists of 13 residues. The CDR3 here is CASAGDGYHEQFF. The CDR3 DNA follows: TGTGCCAGCGCGGGGGACGGATACCATGAGCAGTTCTTC.

This clonotype was found a few times. The missing conserved phenylalanine or tryptophan at the end of this CDR3 makes a read error likely. This chain connects TRBV6-2 or TRBV6-3 to TRBJ1-1; TRBD1 is a possible D gene (5 bases). Germline CDR1 reads MNHEY; CDR2 reads SVGEGT. The CDR3 extends over 16 amino acids. The V end was cut by 8 bases, the J end by 0 bases, with 19 bases between. CDR3 DNA: TGTGCCAGCCGGGGGGTCCCAAGGGCAATGAACACTGAAGCTTTCCTT. Protein: CASRGVPRAMNTEAFL.

The chain couples TRBV28 to TRBJ1-1; no clear D. Deletions cut 0 bases from V and 4 bases from J, with 9 bases between. This CDR3 contains 14 residues. In germline, CDR1 is MDHEN, CDR2 SYDVKM. The CDR3 protein is CASSLWAGGTEAFF. CDR3 bases: TGTGCCAGCAGTTTATGGGCCGGCGGCACTGAAGCTTTCTTT.

The chain has TRBV12-3 or TRBV12-4 and TRBJ2-1, with D unresolved. V was shortened by 7 bases and J by 2 bases, with 12 bases between the two germline ends. This CDR3 has 14 residues. CDR3 amino acids: CASTLHPTYNEQFF. The CDR3 DNA follows: TGTGCCAGCACTTTGCACCCGACCTACAATGAGCAGTTCTTC.

This clonotype was counted a few times. V gene TRBV12-5 combines with J gene TRBJ2-3, with 10 positions matching TRBD2. Losses at the gene ends were 6 bases for V and 2 bases for J; bases not matched to a gene: 5. CDR1 LGHNT and CDR2 FRNRAP come from the germline V gene. This CDR3 comprises 15 residues. DNA for the CDR3: TGTGCTAGTGGCCCTCTAGCGGGGGACACAGATACGCAGTATTTT. As protein: CASGPLAGDTDTQYF.

This clonotype was observed a handful of times. Here the CDR3 reads CSVALNDSPNTEAFF. The DNA for the CDR3 is TGCAGCGTTGCCTTAAACGACAGTCCGAACACTGAAGCTTTCTTT. The rearrangement links TRBV29-1 to TRBJ1-1, with D possibly matching TRBD1 (5 bases). The CDR3 totals 15 residues. Trimming stripped 4 bases from V and 1 base from J, with 16 bases between. Germline V CDR1 and CDR2: SQVTM, ANQGSEA.

In DNA form, the CDR3 reads TGTGCCAGCAGCTTACAAGCGGGGGAAGCAGATACGCAGTATTTT. Residues: CASSLQAGEADTQYF. The genes are TRBV7-3 and TRBJ2-3; 8 bases match TRBD2. Looked up from germline, CDR1 is SGHTA and CDR2 is FQGTGA. The CDR3 contains 15 residues. Trimming removed 2 bases from V and 4 bases from J; junction bases left unmatched: 5.

This clonotype came up a few times. The genes are TRBV5-1 and TRBJ2-2; 7 positions match TRBD1. V lost 2 bases and J lost 6; bases outside the gene matches: 7. The CDR3 length is 15 residues. The germline gives CDR1 SGHRS, CDR2 YFSETQ. The CDR3 coding sequence is TGCGCCAGCAGCTTCCCAGACAGGGACGCCGGGGAGCTGTTTTTT. Protein: CASSFPDRDAGELFF. Together with reference TRBV5-1 and TRBJ2-2, the CDR3 gives the full variable domain: KAGVTQTPRYLIKTRGQQVTLSCSPISGHRSVSWYQQTPGQGLQFLFEYFSETQRNKGNFPGRFSGRQFSNSRSEMNVSTLELGDSALYLCASSFPDRDAGELFFGEGSRLTVL.

The chain couples TRBV7-3 to TRBJ2-5; 7 bases match TRBD1. The J call may be in error: the DNA end matches TRBJ2-1 better. The CDR3 runs 15 residues. Germline V gene data show CDR1 as SGHTA and CDR2 as FQGTGA. The chain's CDR3 is CASSPQGDLLGEQFF. In nucleotides, the CDR3 is TGTGCCAGCAGCCCCCAGGGGGACCTCCTTGGGGAGCAGTTCTTC.

This clonotype appeared a few times. The chain carries TRBV15 and TRBJ2-1, with 9 bases that match TRBD2. Looked up from germline, CDR1 is LNHNV and CDR2 is YYDKDF (reference sequence). The J segment lost 8 bases and the V segment lost 0 bases, leaving 5 bases of the junction unmatched. This CDR3 region has 15 residues. CDR3: CATSREKREAYEQFF. DNA for the CDR3: TGTGCCACCAGCAGAGAGAAGCGGGAGGCCTATGAGCAGTTCTTC. The full variable domain, its missing parts supplied by reference TRBV15 and TRBJ2-1, is DAMVIQNPRYQVTQFGKPVTLSCSQTLNHNVMYWYQQKSSQAPKLLFHYYDKDFNNEADTPDNFQSRRPNTSFCFLDIRSPGLGDTAMYLCATSREKREAYEQFFGPGTRLTVL.

This clonotype has just a few counts. This chain uses TRBV14 with TRBJ1-2; 9 nucleotides match TRBD1. V gave up 6 bases and J gave up 2 bases; unmatched junction bases: 1. This CDR3 contains 13 residues. Germline V lookup: CDR1 SGHDN, CDR2 FVKESK. The CDR3 nucleotides are TGTGCCAGCAGGGGGACAGGGAACTATGGCTACACCTTC. Its protein is CASRGTGNYGYTF.

The chain couples TRBV20-1 to TRBJ2-2; no clear D. This CDR3 spans 12 amino acids. Germline lookup yields CDR1 DFQATT and CDR2 SNEGSKA (reference sequence). V was trimmed by 3 bases and J by 2 bases, leaving 4 bases between them. The CDR3 loop reads CSARDNTGELFF. CDR3 DNA: TGCAGTGCTAGGGATAACACCGGGGAGCTGTTTTTT.